This T cell receptor beta chain was retrieved from a study of blood T cell repertoires in COVID-19. Study-level information: Acute and convalescent COVID-19 samples came from the United States, Italy and Spain. The cDNA or gDNA used as material had been derived from T cells, B-cell-depleted T cells, or PBMCs.

Germline V lookup: CDR1 SNHLY, CDR2 FYNNEI. This CDR3 is built from 18 residues. Germline trimming cut 1 base from V and 4 bases from J; bases unmatched to any gene: 10. Original processing notes: Reference gene primer amplification gave nucleated cell count estimates. Data came from immunoSEQ multiplex PCR; TCRdb stores just in-frame clones and leaves some out. The V and J calls and the clone size are those of that table, but D and trimming were determined from the DNA. The sample includes about 67,000 clones, about 90% of them seen just once. Material for sequencing was peripheral blood. V usage is TRBV2 and J usage is TRBJ2-3; 11 bases are shared with TRBD2. The sequence was collected from a man between 45 and 60 years old with active COVID-19. CDR3 region: CASSEGDYSGRASDTQYF. CDR3 nucleotides: TGTGCCAGCAGTGAAGGAGACTATAGCGGGAGGGCCTCAGATACGCAGTATTTT.